The 14 T cell receptor beta chains listed next were all sequenced from one sample in a study of blood T cell repertoires in COVID-19. Profiling relied on immunoSEQ multiplex PCR, and the TCRdb table lists in-frame clones only, not all of them. The data contain over 250,000 clones, more than 75% of them singletons. The source material was PBMCs or T cells enriched from blood (not recorded which). The receptors originated from a woman aged 25-40 years who had recovered from COVID-19.

The V and J genes are TRBV15 and TRBJ2-3; TRBD2 matches at 9 bases. CDR1 is LNHNV and CDR2 is YYDKDF in the germline V gene (reference sequence). This CDR3 has 17 residues. J was trimmed by 4 bases and V by 1 base; bases with no gene match: 9. The CDR3 nucleotides read TGTGCCACCAGCAGAGGGGCGGGGGGGCCTCCCGCAGATACGCAGTATTTT. This codes for CATSRGAGGPPADTQYF. Complete variable domain (other parts from reference TRBV15 and TRBJ2-3): DAMVIQNPRYQVTQFGKPVTLSCSQTLNHNVMYWYQQKSSQAPKLLFHYYDKDFNNEADTPDNFQSRRPNTSFCFLDIRSPGLGDTAMYLCATSRGAGGPPADTQYFGPGTRLTVL.

V and J are TRBV5-1 and TRBJ1-2; 7 bases are shared with TRBD1. V dropped 4 bases and J dropped 8; count of bases not matched to a gene: 8. Germline loops: CDR1 SGHRS, CDR2 YFSETQ. This CDR3 is 13 amino acids long. This CDR3 reads CASSPGRQGGYTF. The CDR3 DNA reads TGCGCCAGCAGCCCCGGACGACAGGGAGGCTACACCTTC.

The chain combines TRBV29-1 with TRBJ1-1; possibly TRBD1 for D (5 bases). Per the germline V gene, CDR1 is SQVTM and CDR2 is ANQGSEA. Deletions cut 7 bases from V and 0 bases from J, with 21 bases between. The CDR3 runs 16 residues. CDR3 DNA sequence: TGCAGCGCCAAAATAATGGGCAGGGTCTTGAACACTGAAGCTTTCTTT. Its protein is CSAKIMGRVLNTEAFF.

The chain is built from TRBV29-1 and TRBJ1-3, with D maybe TRBD1 (5 bases). The ends were cut back, 6 bases at V and 4 bases at J, with 22 bases in the middle. The CDR3 extends over 16 amino acids. Germline values: CDR1 SQVTM, CDR2 ANQGSEA. CDR3 nucleotide sequence: TGCAGCGTCCGGGGAGGGCAGGGTTTGGGAGGAAACACCATATATTTT. Its protein is CSVRGGQGLGGNTIYF.

The CDR3 sequence: CASSPKRQGDYNEQFF. The CDR3 DNA follows: TGTGCCAGCTCACCAAAGCGACAGGGTGACTACAATGAGCAGTTCTTC. The chain joins TRBV18 to TRBJ2-1; TRBD1 matches 7 bases. CDR1 and CDR2 (germline): KGHSH, LQKENI. This CDR3 spans 16 amino acids. V gave up 2 bases and J gave up 3 bases; unmatched junction bases: 7.

The chain uses TRBV10-3 and TRBJ1-1; the match to TRBD1 covers 12 bases. The V gene end was trimmed by 6 bases and the J gene end by 3 bases; junction bases not matched to a gene: 11. The CDR3 contains 17 residues. Germline CDR1 reads ENHRY; CDR2 reads SYGVKD. CDR3 nucleotide sequence: TGTGCCATCAGGGATCCCGGGACAGGGGGCAGTGACACTGAAGCTTTCTTT. This sequence encodes CAIRDPGTGGSDTEAFF.

The rearrangement uses TRBV4-3 and TRBJ1-4, with D uncertain. V gave up 4 bases and J gave up 7 bases, with 16 bases separating them. Germline loops: CDR1 LGHNA, CDR2 YSLEER. CDR3 length equals 15 residues. CDR3 region: CASSPVGEEGEKLFF. CDR3 nucleotides: TGCGCCAGCAGCCCTGTCGGGGAAGAGGGTGAAAAACTGTTTTTT.

V gene TRBV6-2 or TRBV6-3 combines with J gene TRBJ2-1, with D possibly matching TRBD2 (6 bases). This CDR3 has 15 amino acids. Germline values: CDR1 MNHEY, CDR2 SVGEGT. V lost 0 bases, J lost 2 bases, and 8 bases lay in between. CDR3 DNA sequence: TGTGCCAGCAGTTACTCGCGGGGCCCCTACAATGAGCAGTTCTTC. Its protein product is CASSYSRGPYNEQFF.

The chain carries TRBV19 and TRBJ1-2, with TRBD1 as a possible D gene (6 bases). CDR1 LNHDA and CDR2 SQIVND come from the germline V gene (reference sequence). Trimming took 3 bases from V and 4 from J, leaving 18 bases between them. This CDR3 region has 16 residues. DNA for the CDR3: TGTGCCAGTAGTATCAGGGGCGGCTCGGCAGGCTATGGCTACACCTTC. Its protein product is CASSIRGGSAGYGYTF.

V and J are TRBV5-4 and TRBJ2-7, with 8 bases aligning to TRBD2. The CDR3 covers 15 residues. Germline values: CDR1 SGHNT, CDR2 YYREEE (reference sequence). The ends lost 0 bases at V and 5 bases at J; junction bases unmatched: 7. The CDR3 nucleotides are TGTGCCAGCAGCTTGGGAAGCGGGGGAATAAACGAGCAGTACTTC. It yields the protein CASSLGSGGINEQYF.

This clone turned up a few times. The chain carries TRBV27 and TRBJ1-1; D is possibly TRBD1 (5 bases). CDR1 and CDR2 (germline): MNHEY, SMNVEV (reference sequence). This CDR3 has 15 residues. V lost 6 bases, J lost 5 bases, and 19 bases lay in between. This CDR3 reads CASSPQEGSGTEAFF. The CDR3 region has the DNA TGTGCCAGCAGCCCACAGGAGGGTTCAGGGACTGAAGCTTTCTTT.

This clone has just one count. The DNA for the CDR3 is TGTGCCAGCAGTGAAGATAGGACACTTAACAACTATGGCTACACCTTC. Its protein product is CASSEDRTLNNYGYTF. The gene calls are TRBV2 and TRBJ1-2; D is possibly TRBD1 (5 bases). CDR1 and CDR2 (germline): SNHLY, FYNNEI. There are 16 residues in the CDR3. V lost 1 base, J lost 2 bases, and 14 bases lay in between.

The V gene is TRBV2, the J gene TRBJ2-2; D is perhaps TRBD1 (5 bases). This CDR3 has 15 amino acids. Looked up from germline, CDR1 is SNHLY and CDR2 is FYNNEI. Trimming left V 4 bases short and J 6 bases short, with 15 bases between. The CDR3 nucleotides read TGTGCCAGCAGTGGGAATTTGGGGCCAGCCGGGGAGCTGTTTTTT. Protein: CASSGNLGPAGELFF.

The chain recombines TRBV7-2 with TRBJ1-2, with 7 bases lining up with TRBD1. The V gene end was trimmed by 1 base and the J gene end by 4 bases; junction bases not matched to a gene: 12. The CDR3 length is 17 residues. Germline V gene lookup returns CDR1 SGHTA and CDR2 FQGNSA. CDR3 residues: CASSLDSGQGEIYGYTF. The CDR3 region has the DNA TGTGCCAGCAGCTTAGATAGTGGGCAGGGGGAAATCTATGGCTACACCTTC. Looking up the rest from reference TRBV7-2 and TRBJ1-2 gives the full variable domain: GAGVSQSPSNKVTEKGKDVELRCDPISGHTALYWYRQSLGQGLEFLIYFQGNSAPDKSGLPSDRFSAERTGGSVSTLTIQRTQQEDSAVYLCASSLDSGQGEIYGYTFGSGTRLTVV.